The entry below describes one T cell receptor (beta chain). This sample is drawn from a study of metastatic and nonmetastatic thyroid tumors. The entire patient cohort was treatment-naive prior to thyroid surgery. Trimming shortened V by 3 bases and J by 3 bases, and 16 bases separated the two germline ends. The CDR3 spans 16 residues. Germline V lookup: CDR1 MDHEN, CDR2 SYDVKM. Per the original methods: Clinicopathological groups of papillary thyroid cancer showed CDR3 differences that were used to build a distant-metastasis classifier. TCRdb re-processed the PCR reads through MiXCR. The V and J calls follow TCRdb's processing rather than the paper's. The table shows about 13,000 clones, with about 22% occurring only once.

The sequence was collected from a male donor with papillary thyroid cancer or a benign thyroid nodule (not recorded which). Some clones in this sample may be carry-over from other donors' samples. Specimen: blood. The J gene is TRBJ2-3, the V gene TRBV28; the D gene could be TRBD1 or TRBD2 (6 bases each). CDR3 sequence: CASSLGTQTRTDTQYF. The CDR3 nucleotides are TGTGCCAGCAGTTTGGGGACACAGACTAGAACAGATACGCAGTATTTT.